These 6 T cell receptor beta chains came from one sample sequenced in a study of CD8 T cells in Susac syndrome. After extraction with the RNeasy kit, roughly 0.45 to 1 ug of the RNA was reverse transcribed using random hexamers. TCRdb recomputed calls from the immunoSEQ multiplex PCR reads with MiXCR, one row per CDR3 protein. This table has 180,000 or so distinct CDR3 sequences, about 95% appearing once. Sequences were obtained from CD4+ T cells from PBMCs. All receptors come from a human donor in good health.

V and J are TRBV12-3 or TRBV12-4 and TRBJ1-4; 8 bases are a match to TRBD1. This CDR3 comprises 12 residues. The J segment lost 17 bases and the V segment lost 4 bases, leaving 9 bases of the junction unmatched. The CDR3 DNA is TGTGCCAGCAGTTCTACGGGCGGGACAGGATTTTTT. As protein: CASSSTGGTGFF.

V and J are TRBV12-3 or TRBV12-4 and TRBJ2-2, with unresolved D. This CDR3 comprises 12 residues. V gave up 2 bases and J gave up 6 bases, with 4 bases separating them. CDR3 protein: CASSLMAGELFF. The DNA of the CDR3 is TGTGCCAGCAGTTTAATGGCCGGGGAGCTGTTTTTT.

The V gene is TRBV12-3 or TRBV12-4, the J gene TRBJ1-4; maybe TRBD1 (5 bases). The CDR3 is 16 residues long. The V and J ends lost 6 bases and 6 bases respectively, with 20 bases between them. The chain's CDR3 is CASRILGRGTDEKLFF. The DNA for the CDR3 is TGTGCCAGCAGGATACTGGGTCGGGGGACTGATGAAAAACTGTTTTTT.

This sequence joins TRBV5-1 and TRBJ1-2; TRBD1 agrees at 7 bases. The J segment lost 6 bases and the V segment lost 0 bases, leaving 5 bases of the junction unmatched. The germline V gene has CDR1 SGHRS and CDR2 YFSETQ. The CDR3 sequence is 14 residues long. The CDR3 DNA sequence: TGCGCCAGCAGCTTGGATACAGGGGTAAATGGCTACACCTTC. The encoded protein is CASSLDTGVNGYTF. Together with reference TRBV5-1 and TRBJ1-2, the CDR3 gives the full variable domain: KAGVTQTPRYLIKTRGQQVTLSCSPISGHRSVSWYQQTPGQGLQFLFEYFSETQRNKGNFPGRFSGRQFSNSRSEMNVSTLELGDSALYLCASSLDTGVNGYTFGSGTRLTVV.

In DNA form, the CDR3 reads TGTGCCAGCAGTGGGTCTCGGCGGGGCGACCACTACGAGCAGTACTTC. Its protein is CASSGSRRGDHYEQYF. The rearrangement joins TRBV27 to TRBJ2-7; maybe TRBD2 (6 bases). V lost 5 bases and J lost 3, with 20 bases in between. The CDR3 loop spans 16 amino acids. Per the germline V gene, CDR1 is MNHEY and CDR2 is SMNVEV (reference sequence).

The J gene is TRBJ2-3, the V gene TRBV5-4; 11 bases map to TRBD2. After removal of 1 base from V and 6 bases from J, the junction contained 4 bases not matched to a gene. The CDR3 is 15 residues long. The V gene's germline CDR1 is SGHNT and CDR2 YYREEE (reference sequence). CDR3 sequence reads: CASSLNPSGGDTQYF. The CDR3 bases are TGTGCCAGCAGCTTGAATCCTAGCGGGGGGGATACGCAGTATTTT.